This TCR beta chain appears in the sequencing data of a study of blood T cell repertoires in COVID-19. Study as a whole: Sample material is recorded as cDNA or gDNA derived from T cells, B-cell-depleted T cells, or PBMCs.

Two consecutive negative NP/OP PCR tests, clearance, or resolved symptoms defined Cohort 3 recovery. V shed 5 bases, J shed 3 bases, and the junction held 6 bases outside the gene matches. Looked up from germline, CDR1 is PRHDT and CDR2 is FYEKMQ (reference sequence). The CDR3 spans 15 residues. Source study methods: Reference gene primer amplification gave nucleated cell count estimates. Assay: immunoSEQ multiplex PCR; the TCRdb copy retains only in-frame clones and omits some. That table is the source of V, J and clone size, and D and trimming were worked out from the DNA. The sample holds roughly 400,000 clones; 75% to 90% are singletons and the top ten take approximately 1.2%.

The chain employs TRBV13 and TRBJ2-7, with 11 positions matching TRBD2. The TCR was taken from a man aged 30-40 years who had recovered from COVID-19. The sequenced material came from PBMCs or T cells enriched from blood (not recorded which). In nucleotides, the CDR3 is TGTGCCAGCAGCCCACCGGGACTAGCGGACTACGAGCAGTACTTC. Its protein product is CASSPPGLADYEQYF.